Listed here are 23 T cell receptor beta chains from one sample, sequenced in a study of T cell responses to AZD1222 COVID-19 vaccine. The protocol was immunoSEQ multiplex PCR, while the TCRdb copy is restricted to in-frame clones and leaves out a portion. Of 150,000 to 200,000 clones in the sample, around 94% were seen once. The sample was peripheral blood, taken on day 0 of AZD1222 vaccination. These receptors were taken from an adult in good health.

CDR3 loop: CASSRTSGSYEQYF. The CDR3 bases are TGCGCCAGCAGTCGGACTAGCGGATCATACGAGCAGTACTTC. The chain couples TRBV10-2 to TRBJ2-7; TRBD2 aligns across 10 bases. Germline CDR1 is WSHSY and CDR2 is SAAADI. The CDR3 has 14 amino acids. Losses at the gene ends were 5 bases for V and 4 bases for J; bases not matched to a gene: 5.

V usage is TRBV2 and J usage is TRBJ1-1; the D gene is possibly TRBD1 (6 bases). CDR1 and CDR2 (germline): SNHLY, FYNNEI. The CDR3 loop spans 17 amino acids. V was shortened by 7 bases and J by 4 bases, with 25 bases between the two germline ends. CDR3 amino acids: CASNPTLRGGRGTEAFF. The CDR3 DNA follows: TGTGCCAGCAACCCCACGTTGAGGGGGGGGCGTGGCACTGAAGCTTTCTTT.

The chain carries TRBV6-5 and TRBJ2-1; 10 bases line up with TRBD2. This CDR3 has 16 amino acids. V dropped 4 bases and J dropped 1; count of bases not matched to a gene: 4. Germline V gene lookup returns CDR1 MNHEY and CDR2 SVGAGI. The CDR3 sequence: CASSFVAGGSYNEQFF. The CDR3, as DNA: TGTGCCAGCAGTTTTGTAGCGGGAGGTTCCTACAATGAGCAGTTCTTC.

The chain links TRBV6-1 to TRBJ1-4; TRBD1 is a possible D gene (5 bases). Trimming removed 0 bases from V and 2 bases from J, with 7 bases in between. Looked up from germline, CDR1 is MNHNS and CDR2 is SASEGT. The CDR3 runs 15 residues. The CDR3 reads CASSEAGGTNEKLFF. CDR3 DNA sequence: TGTGCCAGCAGTGAAGCTGGGGGGACTAATGAAAAACTGTTTTTT.

The CDR3 here is CASGLMSGGRDGYTF. CDR3 DNA sequence: TGTGCTAGTGGTTTAATGTCGGGGGGCAGAGATGGCTACACCTTC. The chain couples TRBV12-5 to TRBJ1-2, with D maybe TRBD1 (6 bases). V was pared by 3 bases and J by 6 bases, with 17 bases between. The CDR3 runs 15 residues. CDR1 and CDR2 from the germline V gene are LGHNT and FRNRAP.

CDR3 nucleotides: TGCGCCAGCAGCTTGCAGGGGGCGCGAGAGACCCAGTACTTC. Translation: CASSLQGARETQYF. The chain has TRBV5-1 and TRBJ2-5; 8 bases align to TRBD1. With 1 base clipped from V and 4 bases from J, the junction kept 3 bases outside the gene matches. Germline loops: CDR1 SGHRS, CDR2 YFSETQ. The CDR3 spans 14 residues.

This clone came up once. The chain links TRBV6-5 to TRBJ1-2, with D possibly TRBD1 on 5 matching bases. V was shortened by 11 bases and J by 2 bases, with 12 bases between the two germline ends. This CDR3 has 12 residues. The V gene's germline CDR1 is MNHEY and CDR2 SVGAGI. The CDR3 nucleotides are TGTGCCGGGGGGGATGTCAACTATGGCTACACCTTC. Translated, it gives CAGGDVNYGYTF.

This clone is a singleton in its sample. This chain joins TRBV2 and TRBJ1-6, with TRBD1 matching over 8 bases. After removal of 8 bases from V and 9 bases from J, the junction contained 9 bases not matched to a gene. The CDR3 is 14 residues long. Looked up from germline, CDR1 is SNHLY and CDR2 is FYNNEI. CDR3 sequence: CASGVQGVASPLHF. In nucleotides, the CDR3 is TGTGCCAGCGGTGTACAGGGGGTGGCTTCACCCCTCCACTTT.

The J gene is TRBJ1-2, the V gene TRBV30; D not certain. Germline V gene lookup returns CDR1 GTSNPN and CDR2 SVGIG (reference sequence). V lost 3 bases, J lost 4 bases, and 12 bases lay in between. This CDR3 has 13 residues. CDR3 sequence reads: CAWRRMGSYGYTF. The CDR3 nucleotides read TGTGCCTGGAGGAGGATGGGGAGCTATGGCTACACCTTC. The variable domain in full, with the rest retrieved from reference TRBV30 and TRBJ1-2, is SQTIHQWPATLVQPVGSPLSLECTVEGTSNPNLYWYRQAAGRGLQLLFYSVGIGQISSEVPQNLSASRPQDRQFILSSKKLLLSDSGFYLCAWRRMGSYGYTFGSGTRLTVV.

This chain uses TRBV29-1 with TRBJ2-1, with D tentatively TRBD2 (6 bases). The CDR3 contains 14 residues. Trimming left V 6 bases short and J 2 bases short, with 14 bases between. Per germline, CDR1 SQVTM and CDR2 ANQGSEA. In DNA form, the CDR3 reads TGCAGCGTCCCACTAGCCGGAGCCTACAATGAGCAGTTCTTC. Amino acid sequence: CSVPLAGAYNEQFF.

V gene TRBV24-1 combines with J gene TRBJ2-2; 9 bases are a match to TRBD1. J was trimmed by 2 bases and V by 3 bases; bases with no gene match: 6. The length of the CDR3 is 17 residues. The germline gives CDR1 KGHDR, CDR2 SFDVKD. The CDR3 region is CATSDVPGQGNTGELFF. CDR3 coding DNA: TGTGCCACCAGTGATGTACCGGGACAGGGAAACACCGGGGAGCTGTTTTTT.

The chain uses TRBV29-1 and TRBJ1-1; a weak D match, TRBD1 (6 bases). Per the germline V gene, CDR1 is SQVTM and CDR2 is ANQGSEA. V lost 1 base and J 5 bases, leaving 11 bases between the germline ends. The CDR3 sequence is 13 residues long. Written as DNA, the CDR3 is TGCAGCGTTGAAGGCCAGGGGCTTACTGAAGCTTTCTTT. It translates to CSVEGQGLTEAFF.

The chain links TRBV29-1 to TRBJ2-1; D perhaps matches TRBD1 (5 bases). V lost 3 bases and J lost 4, with 7 bases in between. The CDR3 totals 12 residues. Germline V lookup: CDR1 SQVTM, CDR2 ANQGSEA. DNA for the CDR3: TGCAGCGTTGAGTACAGGTACAATGAGCAGTTCTTC. Translating it yields CSVEYRYNEQFF.

This chain connects TRBV24-1 to TRBJ2-1; TRBD2 matches 7 bases. The J segment lost 3 bases and the V segment lost 1 base, leaving 8 bases of the junction unmatched. CDR3 length: 17 residues. In germline, CDR1 is KGHDR, CDR2 SFDVKD. CDR3 residues: CATSDFGTTFSYNEQFF. DNA of the CDR3: TGTGCCACCAGTGATTTTGGGACTACCTTTAGCTACAATGAGCAGTTCTTC.

The rearrangement links TRBV5-4 to TRBJ1-1; the D gene is possibly TRBD1 (5 bases). V lost 3 bases, J lost 7 bases, and 10 bases lay in between. The CDR3 runs 12 residues. Germline lookup yields CDR1 SGHNT and CDR2 YYREEE (reference sequence). The DNA of the CDR3 is TGTGCCAGCAGCTCCGCGACAGATGAAGCTTTCTTT. Protein product: CASSSATDEAFF.

The chain is built from TRBV5-1 and TRBJ2-7, with 9 bases identical to TRBD2. Unmatched junction bases numbered 14, after V lost 7 bases and J lost 6 bases. The CDR3 has 15 residues. Germline CDR1 and CDR2: SGHRS and YFSETQ. This chain's CDR3 is CASGAAIGTSTEQYF. The CDR3 DNA sequence: TGCGCCAGCGGCGCCGCTATCGGGACTAGCACCGAGCAGTACTTC. The whole variable domain, remainder taken from reference TRBV5-1 and TRBJ2-7, is KAGVTQTPRYLIKTRGQQVTLSCSPISGHRSVSWYQQTPGQGLQFLFEYFSETQRNKGNFPGRFSGRQFSNSRSEMNVSTLELGDSALYLCASGAAIGTSTEQYFGPGTRLTVT.

The chain combines TRBV5-6 with TRBJ1-3; D call uncertain. CDR1 and CDR2 (germline): SGHDT, YYEEEE. The CDR3 consists of 14 residues. V was clipped by 0 bases and J by 1 base, with 5 bases between them. The DNA for the CDR3 is TGTGCCAGCAGCTTGGTCCAGTCTGGAAACACCATATATTTT. It translates to CASSLVQSGNTIYF. Full variable domain (missing parts from reference TRBV5-6 and TRBJ1-3): DAGVTQSPTHLIKTRGQQVTLRCSPKSGHDTVSWYQQALGQGPQFIFQYYEEEERQRGNFPDRFSGHQFPNYSSELNVNALLLGDSALYLCASSLVQSGNTIYFGEGSWLTVV.

The chain combines TRBV7-2 with TRBJ2-2; TRBD1 aligns across 8 bases. The CDR3 is made up of 17 amino acids. V lost 2 bases and J lost 0; bases outside the gene matches: 5. Germline V lookup: CDR1 SGHTA, CDR2 FQGNSA. CDR3 in amino acids: CASSLLPQGANTGELFF. The CDR3 DNA is TGTGCCAGCAGCTTACTTCCACAGGGGGCGAACACCGGGGAGCTGTTTTTT.

The V call is TRBV5-1, the J call TRBJ2-1; no clear D gene. The CDR3 is 15 residues long. Germline V CDR1 and CDR2: SGHRS, YFSETQ. Trimming shortened V by 1 base and J by 0 bases, and 8 bases separated the two germline ends. CDR3 residues: CASSLTWSSYNEQFF. The CDR3 nucleotides read TGCGCCAGCAGCTTGACCTGGAGCTCCTACAATGAGCAGTTCTTC.

The chain recombines TRBV5-8 with TRBJ2-7; 10 bases fit TRBD1. This CDR3 comprises 13 residues. J lost 6 bases, V lost 9 bases, and 9 bases had no gene match. Germline loops: CDR1 SGHTS, CDR2 YDEGEE. As DNA, the CDR3 is TGTGCCACCAAGGGACAGGGGCATTCCGAGCAGTACTTC. Amino acid sequence: CATKGQGHSEQYF.

The J gene is TRBJ2-1, the V gene TRBV11-2; 11 bases are a match to TRBD2. Germline values: CDR1 SGHAT, CDR2 FQNNGV. This CDR3 contains 16 residues. V was pared by 1 base and J by 9 bases, with 8 bases of the junction left unmatched. The CDR3 DNA sequence: TGTGCCAGCAGCTTAGGACTAGCGGGACATATTGGTGAGCAGTTCTTC. Translating gives CASSLGLAGHIGEQFF.

This clone was observed a single time. The J gene is TRBJ2-2, the V gene TRBV12-3 or TRBV12-4, with D uncertain. The CDR3 contains 13 residues. Trimming stripped 2 bases from V and 6 bases from J, with 7 bases between. The CDR3 region has the DNA TGTGCCAGCAGTTTATCGGGTGCCGGGGAGCTGTTTTTT. Protein product: CASSLSGAGELFF.

The CDR3 sequence is CASSIEANTGELFF. CDR3 DNA sequence: TGTGCCAGTAGTATAGAGGCGAACACCGGGGAGCTGTTTTTT. This rearrangement joins TRBV19 to TRBJ2-2; D not resolved. This CDR3 region has 14 residues. Trimming took 0 bases from V and 0 from J, leaving 2 bases between them. The V gene's germline CDR1 is LNHDA and CDR2 SQIVND (reference sequence).